This TCR beta chain appears in the sequencing data of a study of a mutant IDH1 vaccine in newly diagnosed glioma. Of note for this clone: Its antigen is currently unknown.

Documented time point: week 11, during vaccination. Every vaccine dose comprised 300 ug of mutant IDH1 20-mer peptide plus topical imiquimod. The CDR3 length is 15 residues. Looked up from germline, CDR1 is MDHEN and CDR2 is SYDVKM. V was clipped by 5 bases and J by 4 bases; unmatched bases: 5. Method: immunoSEQ multiplex PCR; TCRdb's copy keeps in-frame clones and lacks some. The repertoire includes roughly 110,000 clones, 85% to 90% of them detected once, and 0.6% to 0.7% sits in the top ten. The source is a woman aged 45-65 years with glioma. The V gene is TRBV28, the J gene TRBJ2-1; 10 nucleotides align to TRBD2. Sequencing was performed on PBMCs, taken from a glioma patient whose treatment included an IDH1 peptide vaccine. For the CDR3, the DNA is TGTGCCAGCAGTCCAAGGACTAGCGGTTACAATGAGCAGTTCTTC. Its protein is CASSPRTSGYNEQFF.